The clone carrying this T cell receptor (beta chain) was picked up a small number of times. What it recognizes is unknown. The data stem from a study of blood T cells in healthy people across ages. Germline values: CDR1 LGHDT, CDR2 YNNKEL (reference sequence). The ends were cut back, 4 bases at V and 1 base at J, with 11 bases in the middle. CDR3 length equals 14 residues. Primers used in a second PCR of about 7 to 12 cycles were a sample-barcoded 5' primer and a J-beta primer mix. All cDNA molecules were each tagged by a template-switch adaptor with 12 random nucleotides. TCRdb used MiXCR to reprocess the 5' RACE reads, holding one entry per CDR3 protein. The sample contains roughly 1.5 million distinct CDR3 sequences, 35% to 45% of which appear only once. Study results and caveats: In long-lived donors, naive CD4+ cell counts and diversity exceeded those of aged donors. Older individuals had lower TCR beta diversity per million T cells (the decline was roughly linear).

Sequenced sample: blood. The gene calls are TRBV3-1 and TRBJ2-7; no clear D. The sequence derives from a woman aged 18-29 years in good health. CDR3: CASSPRVQSYEQYF. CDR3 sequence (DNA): TGTGCCAGCAGCCCTCGGGTGCAGTCCTACGAGCAGTACTTC.